The 18 T cell receptor beta chains given below trace back to one sample, sequenced in a study of shared clonotypes between healthy human individuals. The protocol was immunoSEQ multiplex PCR, while the TCRdb copy is restricted to in-frame clones and leaves out a portion. The sample lists some 1 million clones, approximately 70% occurring once. The sample was memory CD4+ T cells sorted from blood. Documented subset: CD45RA-negative fraction. Every receptor here comes from a man younger than 35 in good health.

The V gene is TRBV6-7, the J gene TRBJ2-1, with 7 bases identical to TRBD1. TRBV6-7 is filed as an ORF, its function uncertain. The CDR3 is made up of 17 amino acids. Trimming removed 2 bases from V and 2 bases from J; junction bases left unmatched: 9. As DNA, the CDR3 is TGTGCCAGCAGTTACCATCGGACAGGACGACCCTACAATGAGCAGTTCTTC. This encodes CASSYHRTGRPYNEQFF.

This clone was counted only a few times. This rearrangement joins TRBV14 to TRBJ1-1; no reliable D call. In germline, CDR1 is SGHDN, CDR2 FVKESK. V lost 3 bases and J 7 bases, leaving 15 bases between the germline ends. The CDR3 has 14 residues. The CDR3 loop is CASSQARSGVEAFF. The CDR3 nucleotides read TGTGCCAGCAGCCAGGCCCGGAGTGGCGTTGAAGCTTTCTTT. Filled out from reference TRBV14 and TRBJ1-1, the complete variable domain reads EAGVTQFPSHSVIEKGQTVTLRCDPISGHDNLYWYRRVMGKEIKFLLHFVKESKQDESGMPNNRFLAERTGGTYSTLKVQPAELEDSGVYFCASSQARSGVEAFFGQGTRLTVV.

This rearrangement joins TRBV29-1 to TRBJ1-1; no clear D. The CDR3 sequence is 10 residues long. Per the germline V gene, CDR1 is SQVTM and CDR2 is ANQGSEA. V was shortened by 4 bases and J by 9 bases, with 9 bases between the two germline ends. CDR3 sequence reads: CSVVASQAFF. The CDR3 region has the DNA TGCAGCGTTGTGGCCAGTCAAGCTTTCTTT.

This clone was counted once. This chain joins TRBV7-3 and TRBJ2-2, with 9 bases that match TRBD2. The CDR3 covers 16 residues. J was trimmed by 4 bases and V by 5 bases; bases with no gene match: 8. CDR1 SGHTA and CDR2 FQGTGA come from the germline V gene. The chain's CDR3 is CASSPASGGSTGELFF. The CDR3 bases are TGTGCCAGCAGCCCCGCCAGCGGGGGGAGCACCGGGGAGCTGTTTTTT.

V is TRBV19 and J is TRBJ1-5; D gene unclear. CDR1 is LNHDA and CDR2 is SQIVND in the germline V gene (reference sequence). The V end lost 7 bases, the J end lost 0 bases, and 10 bases lay between the germline ends. The CDR3 covers 14 residues. The CDR3 DNA reads TGTGCCAGTAAGACCTCTAATAGCAATCAGCCCCAGCATTTT. Encoded protein: CASKTSNSNQPQHF.

This sequence joins TRBV19 and TRBJ1-5, with D possibly matching TRBD1 (5 bases). Trimming removed 5 bases at V and 6 bases at J, with 8 bases between. Germline-derived CDR1 and CDR2 are LNHDA and SQIVND (reference sequence). The CDR3 consists of 12 residues. The CDR3 here is CASSARVQPQHF. The CDR3, as DNA: TGTGCCAGTAGTGCCAGGGTTCAGCCCCAGCATTTT.

Remarks on this clone: Distinct nucleotide sequences in the sample also encode this CDR3. CDR3 nucleotides: TGTGCCACCAGCAGAGATGGCTACGAGCAGTACTTC. It specifies CATSRDGYEQYF. The chain combines TRBV15 with TRBJ2-7, with D uncertain. The CDR3 has 12 residues. The V gene's germline CDR1 is LNHNV and CDR2 YYDKDF (reference sequence). Trimming left V 0 bases short and J 3 bases short, with 3 bases between.

This clone was picked up one time. The sample holds other DNA sequences that translate to the same CDR3. The CDR3 nucleotides are TGTGCCAGCAGCTCTCCGGCCGGGACAGGGGGCTACGAGCAGTACTTC. Translating it yields CASSSPAGTGGYEQYF. This sequence joins TRBV27 and TRBJ2-7; 11 nucleotides line up with TRBD1. V shed 6 bases and J 3 bases; nucleotides not matched to a gene: 10. The CDR3 extends over 16 amino acids. In germline, CDR1 is MNHEY, CDR2 SMNVEV (reference sequence).

The chain combines TRBV6-1 with TRBJ2-7; D ambiguous. With 5 bases removed from V and 0 bases from J, the gap between germline ends came to 11 bases. This CDR3 spans 14 amino acids. Germline V gene sequence: CDR1 MNHNS, CDR2 SASEGT. As DNA, the CDR3 is TGTGCCAGCAGTCCAATGAGAAACTCCTACGAGCAGTACTTC. It codes for CASSPMRNSYEQYF.

With respect to this clone: Other DNA sequences from this sample encode an identical CDR3 as well. The rearrangement uses TRBV5-1 and TRBJ2-1, with D perhaps being TRBD1 or TRBD2 (5 bases each). Germline CDR1 is SGHRS and CDR2 is YFSETQ. The V gene lost 3 bases and the J gene lost 0 bases, with 10 bases spanning the gap. The CDR3 is made up of 15 amino acids. This CDR3 reads CASSSSGSSYNEQFF. CDR3 nucleotides: TGCGCCAGCAGCTCATCAGGGAGCTCCTACAATGAGCAGTTCTTC.

V is TRBV28 and J is TRBJ1-2, with 8 bases matching TRBD1. V gave up 5 bases and J gave up 5 bases; unmatched junction bases: 16. The CDR3 is made up of 17 amino acids. Germline V lookup: CDR1 MDHEN, CDR2 SYDVKM. The CDR3 DNA follows: TGTGCCAGCAGTCGCCGGACAGGGCTAGTAGCGCTTTATGGCTACACCTTC. Amino acids: CASSRRTGLVALYGYTF.

This clone was counted a few times. The rearrangement links TRBV19 to TRBJ2-3, with TRBD1 identical over 9 bases. The CDR3 extends over 15 amino acids. V dropped 6 bases and J dropped 4; count of bases not matched to a gene: 8. CDR1 and CDR2 (germline): LNHDA, SQIVND (reference sequence). CDR3 in DNA: TGTGCCAGTAGGTTACAGGGGGCTGTGGCAGATACGCAGTATTTT. Its protein is CASRLQGAVADTQYF.

The V gene is TRBV6-1, the J gene TRBJ2-7; 7 positions match TRBD1. V trimming: 3 bases; J trimming: 2 bases; junction bases outside the gene matches: 10. Germline values: CDR1 MNHNS, CDR2 SASEGT. The CDR3 has 16 amino acids. CDR3 nucleotide sequence: TGTGCCAGCAGTGAGGAATTACAGGGGCTAACCTACGAGCAGTACTTC. Protein product: CASSEELQGLTYEQYF.

J is TRBJ1-1 and V is TRBV7-3, with TRBD1 matching over 7 bases. Per germline, CDR1 SGHTA and CDR2 FQGTGA. The CDR3 runs to 15 residues. The J segment lost 0 bases and the V segment lost 5 bases, leaving 6 bases of the junction unmatched. The chain's CDR3 is CASSRQGGMNTEAFF. In DNA, the CDR3 is TGTGCCAGCAGCAGACAGGGCGGCATGAACACTGAAGCTTTCTTT.

The V and J genes are TRBV19 and TRBJ2-7; TRBD2 matches 9 bases. Germline values: CDR1 LNHDA, CDR2 SQIVND (reference sequence). This CDR3 has 15 residues. Trimming removed 2 bases from V and 2 bases from J; junction bases left unmatched: 4. The CDR3 coding sequence is TGTGCCAGTAGTATACAAGCTAGCGGGGCCTACGAGCAGTACTTC. Encoded protein: CASSIQASGAYEQYF.

V and J are TRBV7-8 and TRBJ2-1; 8 nucleotides agree with TRBD2. The CDR3 consists of 15 residues. The V gene's germline CDR1 is SGHVS and CDR2 FQNEAQ. Unmatched junction bases numbered 4, after V lost 2 bases and J lost 4 bases. The CDR3 spells CASSLQLAVYNEQFF. In DNA, the CDR3 is TGTGCCAGCAGCTTACAACTAGCGGTGTACAATGAGCAGTTCTTC.

This rearrangement joins TRBV18 to TRBJ1-1; D possibly corresponds to TRBD1 (6 bases). Germline V gene lookup returns CDR1 KGHSH and CDR2 LQKENI. The V end lost 1 base, the J end lost 3 bases, and 12 bases lay between the germline ends. This CDR3 spans 15 amino acids. The CDR3 DNA reads TGTGCCAGCTCACCACTACAGGGAGGGGACACTGAAGCTTTCTTT. Encoded protein: CASSPLQGGDTEAFF.

This clone was recorded only once. The chain carries TRBV30 and TRBJ1-5; D is unresolved. The germline V gene encodes CDR1 GTSNPN and CDR2 SVGIG (reference sequence). V shed 1 base and J shed 3 bases, with 10 bases lying between them. This CDR3 has 14 amino acids. This chain's CDR3 is CAWSGTNSNQPQHF. CDR3 bases: TGTGCCTGGAGTGGGACGAATTCCAATCAGCCCCAGCATTTT.